Given below is one T cell receptor (beta chain) in context. The data stem from a study of early T cells in non-severe SARS-CoV-2 infection. Trimming shortened V by 6 bases and J by 5 bases, and 19 bases separated the two germline ends. The CDR3 is 15 residues long. Germline CDR1 MDHEN, CDR2 SYDVKM. TCRdb analysed the 5' RACE reads with MiXCR anew, one entry per CDR3 protein. The sample carries tens of thousands of distinct CDR3 sequences, roughly 6% recorded once. Specimen: whole blood. The origin of this receptor is an adult who was a healthcare worker with PCR-confirmed SARS-CoV-2 infection or an uninfected control (not recorded which). The rearrangement links TRBV28 to TRBJ1-1, with D possibly TRBD1 on 6 matching bases. The CDR3 sequence is CASSPKQGGGTEAFF. The CDR3 DNA is TGTGCCAGCAGCCCAAAACAGGGAGGAGGGACTGAAGCTTTCTTT.